This TCR beta chain was identified in a study of T cell changes during pregnancy in multiple sclerosis. V lost 3 bases and J lost 4; bases outside the gene matches: 3. Germline CDR1 is SGHVS and CDR2 is FQNEAQ. The CDR3 sequence is 14 residues long. Sequencing was performed with immunoSEQ multiplex PCR; in TCRdb, only in-frame clones are kept and a portion is missing. The sample includes around 27,000 clones, around nine tenths seen only once; the top ten take around 0.71%. This receptor was taken from a female donor with multiple sclerosis, enrolled in a pregnancy study. The sample consisted of CD4+ T cells from peripheral blood mononuclear cells, taken in the first trimester of pregnancy. V gene TRBV7-8 combines with J gene TRBJ1-3; 7 bases map to TRBD1. The chain's CDR3 is CASSFPGQGNTIYF. The CDR3 bases are TGTGCCAGCAGCTTTCCGGGACAGGGAAACACCATATATTTT. The full variable domain, completed using reference TRBV7-8 and TRBJ1-3, is GAGVSQSPRYKVAKRGQDVALRCDPISGHVSLFWYQQALGQGPEFLTYFQNEAQLDKSGLPSDRFFAERPEGSVSTLKIQRTQQEDSAVYLCASSFPGQGNTIYFGEGSWLTVV.